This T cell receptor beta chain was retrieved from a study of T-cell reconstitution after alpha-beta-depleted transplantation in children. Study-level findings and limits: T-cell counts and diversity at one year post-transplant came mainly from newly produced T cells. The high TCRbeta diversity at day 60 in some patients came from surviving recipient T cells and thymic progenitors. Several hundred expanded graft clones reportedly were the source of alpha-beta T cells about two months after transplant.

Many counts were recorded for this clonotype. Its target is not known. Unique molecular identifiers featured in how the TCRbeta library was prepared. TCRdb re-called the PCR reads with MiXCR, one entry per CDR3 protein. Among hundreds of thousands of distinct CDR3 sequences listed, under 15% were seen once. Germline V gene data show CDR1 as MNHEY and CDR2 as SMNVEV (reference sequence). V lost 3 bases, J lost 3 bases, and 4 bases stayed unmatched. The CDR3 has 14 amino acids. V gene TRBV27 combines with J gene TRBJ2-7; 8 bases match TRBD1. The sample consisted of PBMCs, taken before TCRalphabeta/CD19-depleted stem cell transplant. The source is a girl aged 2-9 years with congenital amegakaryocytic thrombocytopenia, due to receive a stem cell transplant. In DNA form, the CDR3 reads TGTGCCAGCAGTTTTTTGGACAGGGTCTACGAGCAGTACTTC. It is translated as CASSFLDRVYEQYF.